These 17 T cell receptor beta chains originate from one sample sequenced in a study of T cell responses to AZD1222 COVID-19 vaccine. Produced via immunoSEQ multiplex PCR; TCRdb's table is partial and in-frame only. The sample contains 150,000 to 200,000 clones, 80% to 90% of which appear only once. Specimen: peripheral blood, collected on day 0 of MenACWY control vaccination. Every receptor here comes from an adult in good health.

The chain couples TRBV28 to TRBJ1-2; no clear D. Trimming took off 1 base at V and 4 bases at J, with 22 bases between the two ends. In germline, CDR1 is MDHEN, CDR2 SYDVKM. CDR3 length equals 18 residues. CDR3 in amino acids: CASSLYVFQLSSGYGYTF. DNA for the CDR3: TGTGCCAGCAGTTTATATGTCTTCCAGCTGAGTTCGGGCTATGGCTACACCTTC.

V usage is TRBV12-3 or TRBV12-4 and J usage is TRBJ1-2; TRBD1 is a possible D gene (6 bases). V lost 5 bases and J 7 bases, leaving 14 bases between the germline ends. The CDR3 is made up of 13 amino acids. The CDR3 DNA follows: TGTGCCAGCAGTCCCCGACAGGCGACTGGCTACACCTTC. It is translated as CASSPRQATGYTF.

The CDR3 spells CASSLSPSGGNNEQFF. In DNA form, the CDR3 reads TGTGCCAGCAGTTTATCTCCTAGCGGAGGTAACAATGAGCAGTTCTTC. The V gene is TRBV27, the J gene TRBJ2-1; 7 nucleotides line up with TRBD2. The V gene end was trimmed by 0 bases and the J gene end by 5 bases; junction bases not matched to a gene: 7. The CDR3 contains 16 residues. Germline V lookup: CDR1 MNHEY, CDR2 SMNVEV (reference sequence).

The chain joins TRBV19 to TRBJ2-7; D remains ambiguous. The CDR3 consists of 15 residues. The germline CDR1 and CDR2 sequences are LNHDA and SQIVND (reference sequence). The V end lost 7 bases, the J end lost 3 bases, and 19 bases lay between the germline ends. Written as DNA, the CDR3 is TGTGCCAGTACCCTCAATTCCGGCCCTTACTACGAGCAGTACTTC. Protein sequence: CASTLNSGPYYEQYF. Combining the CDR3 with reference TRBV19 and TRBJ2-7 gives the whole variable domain DGGITQSPKYLFRKEGQNVTLSCEQNLNHDAMYWYRQDPGQGLRLIYYSQIVNDFQKGDIAEGYSVSREKKESFPLTVTSAQKNPTAFYLCASTLNSGPYYEQYFGPGTRLTVT.

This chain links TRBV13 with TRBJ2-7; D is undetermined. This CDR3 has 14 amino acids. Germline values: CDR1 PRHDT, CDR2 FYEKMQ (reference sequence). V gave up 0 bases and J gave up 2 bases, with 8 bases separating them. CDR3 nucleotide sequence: TGTGCCAGCAGCTTAGGGGGTTCTACCTACGAGCAGTACTTC. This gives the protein CASSLGGSTYEQYF.

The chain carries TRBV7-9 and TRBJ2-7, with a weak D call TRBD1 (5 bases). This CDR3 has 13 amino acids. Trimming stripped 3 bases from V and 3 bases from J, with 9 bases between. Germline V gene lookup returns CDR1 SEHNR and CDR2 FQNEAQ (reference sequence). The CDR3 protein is CASSLDNIYEQYF. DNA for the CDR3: TGTGCCAGCAGCTTGGACAATATCTACGAGCAGTACTTC.

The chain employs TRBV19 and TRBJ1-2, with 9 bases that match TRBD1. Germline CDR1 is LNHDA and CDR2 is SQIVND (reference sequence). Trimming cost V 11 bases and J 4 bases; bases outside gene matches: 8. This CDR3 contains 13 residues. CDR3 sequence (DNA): TGTGCCGTCCGGGACAGGGACTTCTATGGCTACACCTTC. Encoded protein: CAVRDRDFYGYTF.

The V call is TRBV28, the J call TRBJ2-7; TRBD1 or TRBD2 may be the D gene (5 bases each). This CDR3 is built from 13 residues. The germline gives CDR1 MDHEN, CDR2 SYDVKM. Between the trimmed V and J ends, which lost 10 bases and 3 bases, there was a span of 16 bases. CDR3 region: CATGPGRYYEQYF. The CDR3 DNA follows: TGTGCCACCGGCCCGGGACGGTACTACGAGCAGTACTTC.

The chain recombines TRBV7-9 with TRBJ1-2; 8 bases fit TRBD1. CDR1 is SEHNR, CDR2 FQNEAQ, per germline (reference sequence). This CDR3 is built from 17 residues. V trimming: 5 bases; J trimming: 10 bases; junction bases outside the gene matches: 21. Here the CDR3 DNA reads TGTGCCAGCAGCCCCACCGGGACAGGCCGATTACTATGGCTCTACACCTTC. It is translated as CASSPTGTGRLLWLYTF.

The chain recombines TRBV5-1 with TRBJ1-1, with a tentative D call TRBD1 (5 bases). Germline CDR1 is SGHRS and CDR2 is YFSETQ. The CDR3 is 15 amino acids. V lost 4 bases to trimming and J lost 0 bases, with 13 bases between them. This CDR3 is CASSPLTAMNTEAFF. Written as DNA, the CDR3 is TGCGCCAGCAGCCCCCTGACAGCCATGAACACTGAAGCTTTCTTT.

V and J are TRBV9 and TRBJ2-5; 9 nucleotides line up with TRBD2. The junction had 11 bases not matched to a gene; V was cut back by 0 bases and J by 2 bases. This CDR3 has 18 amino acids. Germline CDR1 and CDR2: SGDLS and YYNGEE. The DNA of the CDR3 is TGTGCCAGCAGCGTAGCTCCGGCTAGCGGGGTGGGGCAAGAGACCCAGTACTTC. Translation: CASSVAPASGVGQETQYF.

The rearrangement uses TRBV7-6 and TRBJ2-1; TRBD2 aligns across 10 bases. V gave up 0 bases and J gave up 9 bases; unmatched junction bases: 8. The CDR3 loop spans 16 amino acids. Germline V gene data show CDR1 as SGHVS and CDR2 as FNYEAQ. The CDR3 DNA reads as TGTGCCAGCAGCTTAGCGTCCAGCGGGGGGGCATTTGAGCAGTTCTTC. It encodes CASSLASSGGAFEQFF.

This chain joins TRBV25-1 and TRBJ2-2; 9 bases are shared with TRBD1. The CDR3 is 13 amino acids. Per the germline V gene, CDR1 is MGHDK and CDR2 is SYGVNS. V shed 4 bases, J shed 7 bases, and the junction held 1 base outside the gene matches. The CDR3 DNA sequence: TGTGCCAGCAGTGGGACAGGGGACGGGGAGCTGTTTTTT. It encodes CASSGTGDGELFF. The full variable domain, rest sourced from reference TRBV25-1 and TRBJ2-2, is EADIYQTPRYLVIGTGKKITLECSQTMGHDKMYWYQQDPGMELHLIHYSYGVNSTEKGDLSSESTVSRIRTEHFPLTLESARPSHTSQYLCASSGTGDGELFFGEGSRLTVL.

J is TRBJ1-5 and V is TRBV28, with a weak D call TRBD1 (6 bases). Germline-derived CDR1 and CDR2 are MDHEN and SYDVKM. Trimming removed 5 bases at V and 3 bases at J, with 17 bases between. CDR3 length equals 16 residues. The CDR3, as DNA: TGTGCCAGCAGTGGGGAACCGGGACAAACCAATCAGCCCCAGCATTTT. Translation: CASSGEPGQTNQPQHF.

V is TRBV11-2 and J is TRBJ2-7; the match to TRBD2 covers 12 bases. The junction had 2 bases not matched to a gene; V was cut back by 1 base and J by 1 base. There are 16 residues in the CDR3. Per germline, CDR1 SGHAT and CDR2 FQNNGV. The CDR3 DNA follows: TGTGCCAGCAGCTTAGGCGGACTAGCGGGGTCCTACGAGCAGTACTTC. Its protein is CASSLGGLAGSYEQYF.

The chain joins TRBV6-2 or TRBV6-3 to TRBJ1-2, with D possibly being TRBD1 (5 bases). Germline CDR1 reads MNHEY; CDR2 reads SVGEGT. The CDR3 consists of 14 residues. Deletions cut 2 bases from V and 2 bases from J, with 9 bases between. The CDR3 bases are TGTGCCAGCAGTTACGGTGCAGGGAACTATGGCTACACCTTC. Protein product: CASSYGAGNYGYTF.

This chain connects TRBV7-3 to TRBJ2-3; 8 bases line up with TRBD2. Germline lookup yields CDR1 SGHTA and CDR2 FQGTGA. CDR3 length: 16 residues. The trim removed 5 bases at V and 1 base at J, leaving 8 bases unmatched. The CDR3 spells CASSPGGAGGTDTQYF. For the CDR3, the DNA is TGTGCCAGCAGCCCCGGGGGGGCAGGGGGCACAGATACGCAGTATTTT.